This record looks at one T cell receptor beta chain sequence and its context. As yet, its antigen is unknown. Some clones are missing from TCRdb's copy, which holds only in-frame ones; the method was immunoSEQ multiplex PCR. The sample includes 1.5 million to 1.9 million clones, 95% to 99% of them seen just once. This specimen belongs to a study of shared clonotypes between healthy human individuals. Notes on the study in general: Blood was the only sampled material, and tissue repertoires likely differ. As a rule, naive subsets had a larger estimated richness than memory subsets. Among donors, sharing of clonotypes was expected to be affected by sequencing depth.

The CDR3 extends over 16 amino acids. With V trimmed by 2 bases and J by 1 base, 3 bases remained unmatched. The V gene's germline CDR1 is SGHVS and CDR2 FNYEAQ. The clonotype comes from a man aged 30 to 39 in good health. The specimen was naive CD4+ T cells sorted from blood. Subset denoted: CD45RA+ positively selected. V usage is TRBV7-6 and J usage is TRBJ2-3, with 10 bases that match TRBD2. The DNA of the CDR3 is TGTGCCAGCAGCTTACTAGCGGGAGCCGGCACAGATACGCAGTATTTT. Its translation: CASSLLAGAGTDTQYF.